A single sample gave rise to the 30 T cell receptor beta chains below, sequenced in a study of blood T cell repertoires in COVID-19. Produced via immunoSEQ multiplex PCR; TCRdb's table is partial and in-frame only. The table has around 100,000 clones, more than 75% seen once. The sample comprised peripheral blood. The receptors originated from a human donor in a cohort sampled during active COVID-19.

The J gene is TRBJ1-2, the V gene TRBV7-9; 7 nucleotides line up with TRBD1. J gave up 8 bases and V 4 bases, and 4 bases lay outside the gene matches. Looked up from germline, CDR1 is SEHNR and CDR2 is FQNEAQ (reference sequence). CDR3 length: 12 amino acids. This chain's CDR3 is CASSSGGSGYTF. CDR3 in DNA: TGTGCCAGCAGCTCAGGGGGGAGCGGCTACACCTTC.

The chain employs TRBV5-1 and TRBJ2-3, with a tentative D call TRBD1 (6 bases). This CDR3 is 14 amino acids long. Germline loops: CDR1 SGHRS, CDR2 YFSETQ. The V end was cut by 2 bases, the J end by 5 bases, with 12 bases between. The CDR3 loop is CASSFQGPEDTQYF. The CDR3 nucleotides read TGCGCCAGCAGCTTTCAGGGGCCAGAAGATACGCAGTATTTT. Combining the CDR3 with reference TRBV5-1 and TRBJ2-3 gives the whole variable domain KAGVTQTPRYLIKTRGQQVTLSCSPISGHRSVSWYQQTPGQGLQFLFEYFSETQRNKGNFPGRFSGRQFSNSRSEMNVSTLELGDSALYLCASSFQGPEDTQYFGPGTRLTVL.

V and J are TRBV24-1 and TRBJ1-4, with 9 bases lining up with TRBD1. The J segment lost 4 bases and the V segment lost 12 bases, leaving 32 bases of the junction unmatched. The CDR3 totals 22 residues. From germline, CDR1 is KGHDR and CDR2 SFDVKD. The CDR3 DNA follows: TGTGCCGCCGTCCGCCTGGGTCCTGGGTATCGGGACAGGGCAATCGGTAATGAAAAACTGTTTTTT. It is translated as CAAVRLGPGYRDRAIGNEKLFF.

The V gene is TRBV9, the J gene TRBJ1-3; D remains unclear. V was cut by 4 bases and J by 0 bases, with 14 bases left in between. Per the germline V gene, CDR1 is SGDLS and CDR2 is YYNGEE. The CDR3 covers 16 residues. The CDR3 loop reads CASSPHQAYSGNTIYF. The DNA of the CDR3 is TGTGCCAGCAGCCCTCACCAGGCGTACTCTGGAAACACCATATATTTT.

CDR3 residues: CASSRQGAKTQYF. CDR3 coding DNA: TGTGCCAGCAGCCGGCAGGGGGCCAAGACCCAGTACTTC. The chain uses TRBV11-3 and TRBJ2-5; TRBD1 matches 8 bases. This CDR3 has 13 residues. Per germline, CDR1 SGHNT and CDR2 YENEEA. With 5 bases clipped from V and 6 bases from J, the junction kept 5 bases outside the gene matches.

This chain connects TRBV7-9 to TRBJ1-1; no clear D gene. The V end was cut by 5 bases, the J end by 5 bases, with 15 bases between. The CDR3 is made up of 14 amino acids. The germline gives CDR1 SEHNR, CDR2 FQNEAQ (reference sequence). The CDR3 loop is CASSPREPRTEAFF. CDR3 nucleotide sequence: TGTGCCAGCAGCCCCAGAGAACCCAGGACTGAAGCTTTCTTT.

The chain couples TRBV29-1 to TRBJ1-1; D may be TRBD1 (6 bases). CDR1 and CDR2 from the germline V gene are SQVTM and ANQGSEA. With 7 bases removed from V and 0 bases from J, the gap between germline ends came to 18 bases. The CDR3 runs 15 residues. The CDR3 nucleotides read TGCAGCGCGTACCGGGACACTACCTTGAACACTGAAGCTTTCTTT. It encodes CSAYRDTTLNTEAFF.

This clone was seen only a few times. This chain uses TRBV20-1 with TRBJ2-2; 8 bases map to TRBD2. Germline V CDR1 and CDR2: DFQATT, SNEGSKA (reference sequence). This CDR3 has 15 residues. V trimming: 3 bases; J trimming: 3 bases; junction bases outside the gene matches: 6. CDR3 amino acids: CSASISGDHTGELFF. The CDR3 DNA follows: TGCAGTGCTAGTATTAGCGGGGACCACACCGGGGAGCTGTTTTTT.

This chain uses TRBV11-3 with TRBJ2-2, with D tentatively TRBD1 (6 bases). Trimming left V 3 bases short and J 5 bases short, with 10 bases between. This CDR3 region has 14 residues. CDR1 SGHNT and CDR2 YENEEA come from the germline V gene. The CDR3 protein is CASSFEGETGELFF. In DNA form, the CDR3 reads TGTGCCAGCAGCTTCGAGGGGGAGACCGGGGAGCTGTTTTTT.

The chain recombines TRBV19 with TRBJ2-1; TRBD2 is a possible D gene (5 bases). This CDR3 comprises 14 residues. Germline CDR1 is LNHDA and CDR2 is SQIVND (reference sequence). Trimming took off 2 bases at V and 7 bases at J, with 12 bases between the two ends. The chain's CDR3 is CASSIQDSGNEQFF. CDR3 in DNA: TGTGCCAGTAGTATACAGGATTCGGGGAATGAGCAGTTCTTC.

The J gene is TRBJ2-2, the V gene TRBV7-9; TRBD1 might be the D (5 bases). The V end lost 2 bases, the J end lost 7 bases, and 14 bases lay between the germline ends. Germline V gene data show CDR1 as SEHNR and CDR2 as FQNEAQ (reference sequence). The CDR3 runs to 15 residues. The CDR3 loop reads CASSLSGHVGGELFF. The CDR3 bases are TGTGCCAGCAGCTTATCAGGACATGTCGGCGGGGAGCTGTTTTTT.

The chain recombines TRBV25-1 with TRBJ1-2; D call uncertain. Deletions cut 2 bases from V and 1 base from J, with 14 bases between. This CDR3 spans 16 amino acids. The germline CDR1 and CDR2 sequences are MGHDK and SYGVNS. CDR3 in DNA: TGTGCCAGCAGTGAACTTGGGGAGACCTTTAACTATGGCTACACCTTC. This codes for CASSELGETFNYGYTF.

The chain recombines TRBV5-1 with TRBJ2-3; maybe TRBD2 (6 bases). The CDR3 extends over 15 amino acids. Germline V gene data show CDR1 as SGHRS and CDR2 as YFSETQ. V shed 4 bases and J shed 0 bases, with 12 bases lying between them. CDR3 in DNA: TGCGCCAGCAGCGGCGGGGAGACTAGCACAGATACGCAGTATTTT. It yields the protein CASSGGETSTDTQYF.

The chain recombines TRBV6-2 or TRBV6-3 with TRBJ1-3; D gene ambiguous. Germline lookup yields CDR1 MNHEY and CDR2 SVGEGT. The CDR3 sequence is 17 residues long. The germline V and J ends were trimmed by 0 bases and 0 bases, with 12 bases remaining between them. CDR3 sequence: CASSYSLLTISGNTIYF. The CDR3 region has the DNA TGTGCCAGCAGTTACTCTCTTCTTACTATCTCTGGAAACACCATATATTTT.

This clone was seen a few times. CDR3 in amino acids: CASSREGGSNTEAFF. In DNA form, the CDR3 reads TGTGCCAGCAGCCGTGAGGGGGGGTCTAACACTGAAGCTTTCTTT. This chain connects TRBV6-5 to TRBJ1-1; tentative D call: TRBD1 (6 bases). This CDR3 has 15 amino acids. The V end was cut by 6 bases, the J end by 2 bases, with 16 bases between. Germline values: CDR1 MNHEY, CDR2 SVGAGI.

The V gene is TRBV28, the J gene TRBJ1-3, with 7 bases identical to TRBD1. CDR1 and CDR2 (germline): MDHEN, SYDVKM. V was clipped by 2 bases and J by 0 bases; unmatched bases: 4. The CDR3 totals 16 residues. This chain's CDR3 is CASSLNRGASGNTIYF. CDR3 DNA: TGTGCCAGCAGTTTAAACAGGGGTGCCTCTGGAAACACCATATATTTT.

CDR3 region: CASSPNGGLETQYF. The CDR3 DNA reads TGTGCCAGCAGCCCTAATGGGGGCTTAGAGACCCAGTACTTC. The rearrangement uses TRBV5-6 and TRBJ2-5; D is possibly TRBD1 (6 bases). The CDR3 covers 14 residues. Germline V gives CDR1 SGHDT, CDR2 YYEEEE. Trimming took off 4 bases at V and 4 bases at J, with 14 bases between the two ends.

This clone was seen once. CDR3 sequence reads: CASRGGNSYEQYF. Written as DNA, the CDR3 is TGTGCCAGCAGGGGGGGGAACTCCTACGAGCAGTACTTC. The genes are TRBV11-2 and TRBJ2-7; 7 bases fit TRBD2. J lost 0 bases, V lost 6 bases, and 2 bases had no gene match. The CDR3 extends over 13 amino acids. CDR1 SGHAT and CDR2 FQNNGV come from the germline V gene.

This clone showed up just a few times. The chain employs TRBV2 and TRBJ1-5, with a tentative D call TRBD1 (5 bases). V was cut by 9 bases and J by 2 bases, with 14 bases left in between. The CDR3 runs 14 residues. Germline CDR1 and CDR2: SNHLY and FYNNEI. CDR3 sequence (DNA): TGTGCCAGTACGGCGGCAGGGCGCAATCAGCCCCAGCATTTT. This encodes CASTAAGRNQPQHF.

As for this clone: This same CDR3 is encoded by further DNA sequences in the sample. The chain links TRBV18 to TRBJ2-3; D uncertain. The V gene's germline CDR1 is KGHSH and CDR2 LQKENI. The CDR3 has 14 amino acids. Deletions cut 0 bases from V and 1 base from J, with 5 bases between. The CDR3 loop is CASSPPRGTDTQYF. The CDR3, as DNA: TGTGCCAGCTCACCACCAAGAGGCACAGATACGCAGTATTTT.

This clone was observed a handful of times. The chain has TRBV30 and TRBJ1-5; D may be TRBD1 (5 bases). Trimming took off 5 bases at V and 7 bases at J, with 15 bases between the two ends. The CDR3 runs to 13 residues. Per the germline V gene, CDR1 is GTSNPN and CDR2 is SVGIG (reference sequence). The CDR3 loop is CAWADWGGQPQHF. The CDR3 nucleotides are TGTGCCTGGGCTGACTGGGGGGGACAGCCCCAGCATTTT.

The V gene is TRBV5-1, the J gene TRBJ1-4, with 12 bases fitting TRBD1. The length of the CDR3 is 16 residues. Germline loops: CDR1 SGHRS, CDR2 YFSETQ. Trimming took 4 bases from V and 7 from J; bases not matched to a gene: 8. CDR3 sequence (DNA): TGCGCCAGCAGCGGGGGACAGGGGGCGCGTGGTGAAAAACTGTTTTTT. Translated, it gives CASSGGQGARGEKLFF.

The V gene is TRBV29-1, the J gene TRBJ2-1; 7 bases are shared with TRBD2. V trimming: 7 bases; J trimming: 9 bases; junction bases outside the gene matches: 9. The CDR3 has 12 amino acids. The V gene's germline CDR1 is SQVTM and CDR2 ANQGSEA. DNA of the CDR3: TGCAGCGCAGTGTGGGCGGGGGTTGAGCAGTTCTTC. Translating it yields CSAVWAGVEQFF.

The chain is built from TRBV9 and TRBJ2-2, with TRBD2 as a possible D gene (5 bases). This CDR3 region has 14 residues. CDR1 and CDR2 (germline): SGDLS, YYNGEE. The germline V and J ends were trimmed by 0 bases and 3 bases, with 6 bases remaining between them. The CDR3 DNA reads TGTGCCAGCAGCGTAGTGGACTACACCGGGGAGCTGTTTTTT. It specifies CASSVVDYTGELFF.

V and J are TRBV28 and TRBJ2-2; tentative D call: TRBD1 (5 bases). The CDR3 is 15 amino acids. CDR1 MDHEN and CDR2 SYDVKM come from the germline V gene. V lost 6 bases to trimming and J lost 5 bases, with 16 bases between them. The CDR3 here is CASRGAQYRTGELFF. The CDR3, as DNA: TGTGCCAGCAGAGGGGCCCAGTATAGAACCGGGGAGCTGTTTTTT.

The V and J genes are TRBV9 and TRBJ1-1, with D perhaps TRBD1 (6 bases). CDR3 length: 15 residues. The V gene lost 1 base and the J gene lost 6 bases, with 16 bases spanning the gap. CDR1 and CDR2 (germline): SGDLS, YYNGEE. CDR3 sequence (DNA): TGTGCCAGCAGCGTAATCGGCTTACAGGGCGCTGAAGCTTTCTTT. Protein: CASSVIGLQGAEAFF.

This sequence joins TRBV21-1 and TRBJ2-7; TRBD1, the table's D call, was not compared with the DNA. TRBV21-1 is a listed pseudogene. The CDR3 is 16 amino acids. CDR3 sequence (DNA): TGTGCCAGCAGCAAGATCAAGGGGTCAAGACCCTACGAGCAGTACTTC. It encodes CASSKIKGSRPYEQYF.

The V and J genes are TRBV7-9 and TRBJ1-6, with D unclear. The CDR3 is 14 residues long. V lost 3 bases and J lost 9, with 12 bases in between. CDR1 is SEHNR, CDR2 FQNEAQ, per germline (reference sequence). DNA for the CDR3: TGTGCCAGCAGCTTCGAGACTCCAACTTCACCCCTCCACTTT. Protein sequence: CASSFETPTSPLHF.

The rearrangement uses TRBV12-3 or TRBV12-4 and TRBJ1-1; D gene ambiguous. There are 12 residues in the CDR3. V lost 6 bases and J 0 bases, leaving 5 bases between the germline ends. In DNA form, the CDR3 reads TGTGCCAGCAGCCCCTTGAACACTGAAGCTTTCTTT. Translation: CASSPLNTEAFF.

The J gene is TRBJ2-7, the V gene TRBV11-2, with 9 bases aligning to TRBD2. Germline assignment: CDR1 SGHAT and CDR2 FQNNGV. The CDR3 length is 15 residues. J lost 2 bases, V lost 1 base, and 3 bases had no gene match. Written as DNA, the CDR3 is TGTGCCAGCAGCTTAGGACTAGCGGAAACCTACGAGCAGTACTTC. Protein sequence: CASSLGLAETYEQYF.